These T cell receptor beta chains were read from a single sample in a study of shared clonotypes between healthy human individuals. Here immunoSEQ multiplex PCR was the method, and the copy in TCRdb shows in-frame clones only, minus some. The sample consists of about 2.1 million clones, approximately 92% of them appearing once. The sequenced sample was naive CD8+ T cells from PBMCs. These receptors were taken from a man younger than 30 in good health. Some clones in this sample may be carry-over from other donors' samples. The CDR3 runs from the conserved cysteine through the conserved F or W. The order of the fields is clone size, D gene, V gene, J gene, CDR3 DNA, CDR3 protein. A D gene is named only where the DNA matches it firmly. Some rows mark clone size as missing; the rest say once, few, many or name a class of expanded clone.

clone_size: NA
d_call: NA
v_call: TRBV5-8
j_call: TRBJ2-1
cdr3_nt: TGTGCCAGCAGCTTGTGGGAAAATGAGCAGTTCTTC
cdr3_aa: CASSLWENEQFF

clone_size: NA
d_call: NA
v_call: TRBV7-8
j_call: TRBJ1-1
cdr3_nt: TGTGCCAGCAGCTTTGGGTGGACAGTCATGAACACTGAAGCTTTCTTT
cdr3_aa: CASSFGWTVMNTEAFF

clone_size: NA
d_call: NA
v_call: TRBV27
j_call: TRBJ2-7
cdr3_nt: TGTGCCAGCAGTTTACGACAGACCTCCTACGAGCAGTACTTC
cdr3_aa: CASSLRQTSYEQYF

clone_size: NA
d_call: TRBD1
v_call: TRBV2
j_call: TRBJ1-2
cdr3_nt: TGTGCCAGCAGGGATGGACAGGGCCCGGGCTACACCTTC
cdr3_aa: CASRDGQGPGYTF

clone_size: once
d_call: NA
v_call: TRBV27
j_call: TRBJ2-1
cdr3_nt: TGTGCCAGCAGTTCAATCAATGGCAATGAGCAGTTCTTC
cdr3_aa: CASSSINGNEQFF

clone_size: NA
d_call: NA
v_call: TRBV5-7
j_call: TRBJ2-7
cdr3_nt: TGTGCCAGCGGAGACTACGAGCAGTACTTC
cdr3_aa: CASGDYEQYF

clone_size: NA
d_call: NA
v_call: TRBV11-3
j_call: TRBJ2-1
cdr3_nt: TGTGCCAGCAGCCCCCGGCTGGCTCTTTACAATGAGCAGTTCTTC
cdr3_aa: CASSPRLALYNEQFF

clone_size: NA
d_call: NA
v_call: TRBV7-6
j_call: TRBJ2-2
cdr3_nt: TGTGCCAGCAGCTTAGGAGCGGATACCGGGGAGCTGTTTTTT
cdr3_aa: CASSLGADTGELFF

clone_size: NA
d_call: TRBD2
v_call: TRBV4-2
j_call: TRBJ2-7
cdr3_nt: TGTGCCAGCAGCCCCACTAGCGGGAGGTACGAGCAGTACTTC
cdr3_aa: CASSPTSGRYEQYF

clone_size: NA
d_call: NA
v_call: TRBV19
j_call: TRBJ2-1
cdr3_nt: TGTGCCAGTAGTATAGCAGGGACGGGGAGCTACAATGAGCAGTTCTTC
cdr3_aa: CASSIAGTGSYNEQFF

clone_size: NA
d_call: NA
v_call: TRBV28
j_call: TRBJ2-3
cdr3_nt: TGTGCCCTATCCCCCCTTTCAGATACGCAGTATTTT
cdr3_aa: CALSPLSDTQYF

clone_size: NA
d_call: NA
v_call: TRBV7-9
j_call: TRBJ1-1
cdr3_nt: TGTGCCAGCAGCTTACCAGCAATGAACACTGAAGCTTTCTTT
cdr3_aa: CASSLPAMNTEAFF

clone_size: NA
d_call: NA
v_call: TRBV7-9
j_call: TRBJ2-3
cdr3_nt: TGTGCCAGCAGAGGGGATACGCAGTATTTT
cdr3_aa: CASRGDTQYF

clone_size: NA
d_call: NA
v_call: TRBV6-6
j_call: TRBJ2-5
cdr3_nt: TGTGCCAGCAGTTACTCTGGAGGGAAGGTGACCCAGTACTTC
cdr3_aa: CASSYSGGKVTQYF

clone_size: NA
d_call: NA
v_call: TRBV28
j_call: TRBJ2-5
cdr3_nt: TGTGCCAGCAGTTTACTCCCCTTCCAAGAGACCCAGTACTTC
cdr3_aa: CASSLLPFQETQYF

clone_size: NA
d_call: NA
v_call: TRBV4-1
j_call: TRBJ2-7
cdr3_nt: TGCGCCAGCAGCCAAGACCCAGGACCGTACGAGCAGTACTTC
cdr3_aa: CASSQDPGPYEQYF

clone_size: once
d_call: NA
v_call: TRBV6-1
j_call: TRBJ1-2
cdr3_nt: TGTGCCAGCAGTGAACAATCAGGGCAAAGACCCTACACCTTC
cdr3_aa: CASSEQSGQRPYTF

clone_size: NA
d_call: NA
v_call: TRBV7-9
j_call: TRBJ1-1
cdr3_nt: TGTGCCAGCAGGGATCACAACACTGAAGCTTTCTTT
cdr3_aa: CASRDHNTEAFF

clone_size: NA
d_call: NA
v_call: TRBV7-2
j_call: TRBJ2-7
cdr3_nt: TGTGCCAGCAGCTTAGCGGCGGCCATCCTCCCCTACGAGCAGTACTTC
cdr3_aa: CASSLAAAILPYEQYF

clone_size: NA
d_call: NA
v_call: TRBV28
j_call: TRBJ1-1
cdr3_nt: TGTGCCAGCAGTTCGGGACGGATGAACACTGAAGCTTTCTTT
cdr3_aa: CASSSGRMNTEAFF

clone_size: NA
d_call: TRBD1
v_call: TRBV19
j_call: TRBJ1-2
cdr3_nt: TGTGCCACCACCCCGGGACAGGGGCCCCCGCCCTATGGCTACACCTTC
cdr3_aa: CATTPGQGPPPYGYTF

clone_size: NA
d_call: TRBD2
v_call: TRBV7-6
j_call: TRBJ2-3
cdr3_nt: TGTGCCAGCAGCCCAGAGCGGGGGACACTCACAGATACGCAGTATTTT
cdr3_aa: CASSPERGTLTDTQYF

clone_size: NA
d_call: TRBD1
v_call: TRBV27
j_call: TRBJ1-1
cdr3_nt: TGTGCCAGCAACCGCGTGGGGACAGGGACCTTTGAAGCTTTCTTT
cdr3_aa: CASNRVGTGTFEAFF

clone_size: NA
d_call: NA
v_call: TRBV7-9
j_call: TRBJ1-1
cdr3_nt: TGTGCCAGCAGCTTACAGGGAGGATACACTGAAGCTTTCTTT
cdr3_aa: CASSLQGGYTEAFF

clone_size: NA
d_call: NA
v_call: TRBV2
j_call: TRBJ2-7
cdr3_nt: TGTGCCAGCACAAGGGGGACTAATTACTACGAGCAGTACTTC
cdr3_aa: CASTRGTNYYEQYF

clone_size: few
d_call: TRBD1
v_call: TRBV28
j_call: TRBJ1-1
cdr3_nt: TGTGCCAGCAGTTTATTATTAGGGGGCCGTACTGAAGCTTTCTTT
cdr3_aa: CASSLLLGGRTEAFF

clone_size: NA
d_call: TRBD2
v_call: TRBV9
j_call: TRBJ2-7
cdr3_nt: TGTGCCAGCAGCCCGGGACTAGCGGCGTCCTACGAGCAGTACTTC
cdr3_aa: CASSPGLAASYEQYF

clone_size: NA
d_call: TRBD1
v_call: TRBV19
j_call: TRBJ2-7
cdr3_nt: TGTGCCAGTAGTATTGGGACAGGGTTCACCTACGAGCAGTACTTC
cdr3_aa: CASSIGTGFTYEQYF

clone_size: NA
d_call: TRBD2
v_call: TRBV7-8
j_call: TRBJ2-1
cdr3_nt: TGTGCCAGCAGCTTAGGGACGGGAGGTGACGCTGAGCAGTTCTTC
cdr3_aa: CASSLGTGGDAEQFF

clone_size: NA
d_call: NA
v_call: TRBV14
j_call: TRBJ1-2
cdr3_nt: TGTGCCAGCAGCCAAGCGGGGGCCTATGGCTACACCTTC
cdr3_aa: CASSQAGAYGYTF

clone_size: NA
d_call: NA
v_call: TRBV4-3
j_call: TRBJ2-1
cdr3_nt: TGCGCCAGCAGCCAAGATGACTTCATCTACAATGAGCAGTTCTTC
cdr3_aa: CASSQDDFIYNEQFF

clone_size: NA
d_call: NA
v_call: TRBV7-6
j_call: TRBJ2-7
cdr3_nt: TGTGCCAGCAGCTTTCAGGGGGGCAGGGTCTACGAGCAGTACTTC
cdr3_aa: CASSFQGGRVYEQYF

clone_size: NA
d_call: NA
v_call: TRBV10-1
j_call: TRBJ2-7
cdr3_nt: TGCGCCAGCAGTGAAGGGCTAGGGAGCTCCTACGAGCAGTACTTC
cdr3_aa: CASSEGLGSSYEQYF

clone_size: NA
d_call: NA
v_call: TRBV7-2
j_call: TRBJ1-1
cdr3_nt: TGTGCCAGCAGCTTTCCCCGCGTCACTGAAGCTTTCTTT
cdr3_aa: CASSFPRVTEAFF